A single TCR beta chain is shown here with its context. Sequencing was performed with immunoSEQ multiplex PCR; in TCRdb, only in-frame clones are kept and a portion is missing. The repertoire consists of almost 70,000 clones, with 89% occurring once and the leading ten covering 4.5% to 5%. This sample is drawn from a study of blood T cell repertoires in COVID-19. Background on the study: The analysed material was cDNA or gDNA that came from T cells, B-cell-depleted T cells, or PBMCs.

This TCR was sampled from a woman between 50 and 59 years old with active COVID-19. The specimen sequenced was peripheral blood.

The CDR3 region is CASSIAGSPMETQYF. The DNA for the CDR3 is TGTGCCAGTAGTATAGCGGGAAGCCCAATGGAGACCCAGTACTTC. The rearrangement joins TRBV19 to TRBJ2-5; D might be TRBD2 (5 bases). The CDR3 length is 15 residues. Germline assignment: CDR1 LNHDA and CDR2 SQIVND (reference sequence). The V and J ends lost 1 base and 5 bases respectively, with 14 bases between them. Full variable domain (remainder filled in from reference TRBV19 and TRBJ2-5): DGGITQSPKYLFRKEGQNVTLSCEQNLNHDAMYWYRQDPGQGLRLIYYSQIVNDFQKGDIAEGYSVSREKKESFPLTVTSAQKNPTAFYLCASSIAGSPMETQYFGPGTRLLVL.